This section outlines one T cell receptor beta chain sequence together with its context. Its antigen is as yet unknown. The record originates from a study of cytomegalovirus exposure and HLA in healthy donors. 60 Vbeta and 13 Jbeta primers were used in PCR. Some clones are missing from TCRdb's copy, which holds only in-frame ones; the method was immunoSEQ multiplex PCR. The sample holds 55,000 to 80,000 clones, more than 70% seen once. General study findings and limits: V- and J-gene trimming of TCR beta was linked (in a later analysis) to a missense DCLRE1C variant. With DRB1 most and HLA-C fewest, TCR association rates differed between HLA loci in a later analysis. Accurate HLA-A and HLA-B prediction from TCR beta sequences was reported for most subjects. Earlier findings revealed that most TCR beta V segments proved productive either about 87% or about 30% of the time.

CDR3 length: 16 residues. Per the germline V gene, CDR1 is SGHDT and CDR2 is YYEEEE. Trimming took 4 bases from V and 9 from J, leaving 20 bases between them. The chain employs TRBV5-6 and TRBJ1-6, with D perhaps matching TRBD1 (6 bases). The sequence derives from a woman aged 40-49 years in good health and CMV-seropositive. Sequencing was carried out using PBMCs. CDR3 bases: TGTGCCAGCAGCAGCGCTCGCCAGGGGTATGGTTCACCCCTCCACTTT. Amino acids: CASSSARQGYGSPLHF.